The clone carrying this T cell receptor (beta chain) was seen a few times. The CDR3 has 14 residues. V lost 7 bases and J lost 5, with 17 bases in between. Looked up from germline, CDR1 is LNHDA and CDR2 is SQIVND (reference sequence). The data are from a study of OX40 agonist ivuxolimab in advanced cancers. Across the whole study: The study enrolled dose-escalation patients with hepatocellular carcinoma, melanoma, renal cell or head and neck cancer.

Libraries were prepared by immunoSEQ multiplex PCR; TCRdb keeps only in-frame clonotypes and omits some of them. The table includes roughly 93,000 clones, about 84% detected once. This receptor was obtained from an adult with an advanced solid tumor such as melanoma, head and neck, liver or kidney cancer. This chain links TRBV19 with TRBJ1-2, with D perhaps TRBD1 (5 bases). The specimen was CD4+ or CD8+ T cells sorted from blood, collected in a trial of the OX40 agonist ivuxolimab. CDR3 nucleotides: TGTGCCAGTATGGGATCGGGACGGAAATATGGCTACACCTTC. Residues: CASMGSGRKYGYTF.